This TCR beta chain was sequenced in a study of CD8 T cells in Susac syndrome. Negative isolation yielded CD8+ and CD4+ T cells; FACS enriched TEMRA cells. Trimming left V 5 bases short and J 2 bases short, with 9 bases between. Germline values: CDR1 SGHTA, CDR2 FQGTGA. The CDR3 has 13 amino acids. RNA in amounts of about 0.45 to 1 ug was reverse transcribed with random hexamers. TCR beta CDR3 was amplified by immunoSEQ covering 54 Vbeta and 13 Jbeta. TCRdb fed the immunoSEQ multiplex PCR reads into MiXCR, producing one record per CDR3 protein. The sample lists some 300,000 distinct CDR3 sequences; more than 75% were seen once.

The sample consisted of CD8+ T cells from PBMCs. The sequence derives from a human donor with multiple sclerosis. The chain recombines TRBV7-3 with TRBJ2-5, with D unclear. The CDR3 reads CASSARQQETQYF. Here the CDR3 DNA reads TGTGCCAGCAGCGCTAGGCAGCAAGAGACCCAGTACTTC.